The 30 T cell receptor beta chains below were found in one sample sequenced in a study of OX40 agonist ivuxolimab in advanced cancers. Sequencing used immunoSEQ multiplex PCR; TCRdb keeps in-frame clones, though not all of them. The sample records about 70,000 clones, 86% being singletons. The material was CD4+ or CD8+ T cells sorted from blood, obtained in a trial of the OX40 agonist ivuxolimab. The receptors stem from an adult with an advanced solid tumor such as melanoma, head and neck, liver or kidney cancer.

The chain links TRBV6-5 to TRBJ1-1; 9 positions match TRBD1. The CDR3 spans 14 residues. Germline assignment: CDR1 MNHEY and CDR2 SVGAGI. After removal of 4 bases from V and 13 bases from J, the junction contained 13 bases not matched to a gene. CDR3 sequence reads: CASSSSTGTGILFF. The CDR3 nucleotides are TGTGCCAGCAGTTCCTCTACCGGGACAGGGATCCTTTTCTTT.

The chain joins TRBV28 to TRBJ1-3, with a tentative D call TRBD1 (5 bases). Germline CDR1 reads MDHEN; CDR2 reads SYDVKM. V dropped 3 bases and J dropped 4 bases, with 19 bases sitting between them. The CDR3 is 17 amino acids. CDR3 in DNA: TGTGCCAGCAGTTTGGATCAGGGAGGACACAGCGGAAACACCATATATTTT. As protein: CASSLDQGGHSGNTIYF.

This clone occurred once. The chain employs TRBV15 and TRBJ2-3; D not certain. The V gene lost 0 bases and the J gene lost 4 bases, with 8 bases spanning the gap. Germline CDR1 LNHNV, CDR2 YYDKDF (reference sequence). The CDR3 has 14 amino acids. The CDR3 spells CATSRERAPDTQYF. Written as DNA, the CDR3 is TGTGCCACCAGCAGAGAAAGGGCCCCAGATACGCAGTATTTT.

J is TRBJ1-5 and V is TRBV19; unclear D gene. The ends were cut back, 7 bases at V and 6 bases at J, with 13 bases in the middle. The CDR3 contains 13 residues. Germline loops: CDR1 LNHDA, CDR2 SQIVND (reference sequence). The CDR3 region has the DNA TGTGCCAGTACGGAGGGCCAAGCTCAGCCCCAGCATTTT. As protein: CASTEGQAQPQHF.

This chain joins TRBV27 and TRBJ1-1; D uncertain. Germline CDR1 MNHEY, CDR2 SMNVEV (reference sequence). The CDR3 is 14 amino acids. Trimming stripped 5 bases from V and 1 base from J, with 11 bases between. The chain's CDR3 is CASSRTWTNTEAFF. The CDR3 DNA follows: TGTGCCAGCAGTCGGACGTGGACGAACACTGAAGCTTTCTTT.

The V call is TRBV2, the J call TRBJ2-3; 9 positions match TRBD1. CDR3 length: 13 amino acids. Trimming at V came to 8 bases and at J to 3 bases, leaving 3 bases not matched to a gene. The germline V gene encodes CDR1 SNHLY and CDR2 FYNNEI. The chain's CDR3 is CASVQGATDTQYF. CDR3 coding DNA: TGTGCCAGCGTACAGGGGGCAACAGATACGCAGTATTTT.

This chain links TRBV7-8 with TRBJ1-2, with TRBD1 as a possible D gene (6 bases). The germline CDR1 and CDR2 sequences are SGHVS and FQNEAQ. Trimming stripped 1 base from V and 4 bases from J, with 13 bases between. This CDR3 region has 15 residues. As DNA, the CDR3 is TGTGCCAGCAGCTTAGGGACAGCCATGCCCTATGGCTACACCTTC. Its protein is CASSLGTAMPYGYTF.

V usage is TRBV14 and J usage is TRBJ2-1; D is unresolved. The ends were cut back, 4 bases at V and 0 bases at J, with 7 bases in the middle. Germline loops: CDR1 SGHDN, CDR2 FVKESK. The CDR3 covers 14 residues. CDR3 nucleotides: TGTGCCAGCAGCCCCCTGAGCTCCTACAATGAGCAGTTCTTC. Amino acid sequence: CASSPLSSYNEQFF. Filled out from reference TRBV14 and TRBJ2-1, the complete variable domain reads EAGVTQFPSHSVIEKGQTVTLRCDPISGHDNLYWYRRVMGKEIKFLLHFVKESKQDESGMPNNRFLAERTGGTYSTLKVQPAELEDSGVYFCASSPLSSYNEQFFGPGTRLTVL.

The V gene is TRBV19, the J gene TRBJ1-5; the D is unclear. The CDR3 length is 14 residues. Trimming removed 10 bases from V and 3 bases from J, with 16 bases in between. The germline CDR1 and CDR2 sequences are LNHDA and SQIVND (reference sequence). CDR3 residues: CATLEGQANQPQHF. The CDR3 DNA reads TGTGCCACTCTTGAGGGCCAGGCCAATCAGCCCCAGCATTTT.

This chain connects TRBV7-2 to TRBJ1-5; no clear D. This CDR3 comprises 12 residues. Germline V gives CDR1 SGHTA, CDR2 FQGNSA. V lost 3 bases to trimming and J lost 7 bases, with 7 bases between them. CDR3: CASSLGIQPQHF. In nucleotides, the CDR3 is TGTGCCAGCAGCTTGGGCATACAGCCCCAGCATTTT.

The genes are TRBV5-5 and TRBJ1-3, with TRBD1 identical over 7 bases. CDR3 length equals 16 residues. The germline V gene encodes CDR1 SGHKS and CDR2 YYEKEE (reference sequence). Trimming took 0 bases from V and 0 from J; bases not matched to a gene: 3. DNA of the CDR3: TGTGCCAGCAGCTTGGGGGACAGCGACTCTGGAAACACCATATATTTT. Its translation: CASSLGDSDSGNTIYF.

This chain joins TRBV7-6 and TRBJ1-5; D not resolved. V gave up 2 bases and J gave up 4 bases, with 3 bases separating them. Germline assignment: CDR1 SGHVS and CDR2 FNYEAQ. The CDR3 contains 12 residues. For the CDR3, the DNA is TGTGCCAGCAGCTTACCGAATCAGCCCCAGCATTTT. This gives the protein CASSLPNQPQHF. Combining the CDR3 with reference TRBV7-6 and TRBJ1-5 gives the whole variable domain GAGVSQSPRYKVTKRGQDVALRCDPISGHVSLYWYRQALGQGPEFLTYFNYEAQQDKSGLPNDRFSAERPEGSISTLTIQRTEQRDSAMYRCASSLPNQPQHFGDGTRLSIL.

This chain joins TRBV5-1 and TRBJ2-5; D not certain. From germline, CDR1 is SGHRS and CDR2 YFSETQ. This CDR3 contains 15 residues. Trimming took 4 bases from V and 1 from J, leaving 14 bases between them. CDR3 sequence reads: CASSHPGQGQETQYF. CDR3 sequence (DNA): TGCGCCAGCAGCCATCCCGGGCAAGGCCAAGAGACCCAGTACTTC.

The CDR3 reads CASSDRRVGTGELFF. Here the CDR3 DNA reads TGTGCCAGCAGTGATCGCAGGGTTGGCACCGGGGAGCTGTTTTTT. The rearrangement uses TRBV2 and TRBJ2-2; possible D gene TRBD1, 5 bases. Between the trimmed V and J ends, which lost 3 bases and 4 bases, there was a span of 12 bases. The CDR3 runs to 15 residues. Germline CDR1 SNHLY, CDR2 FYNNEI.

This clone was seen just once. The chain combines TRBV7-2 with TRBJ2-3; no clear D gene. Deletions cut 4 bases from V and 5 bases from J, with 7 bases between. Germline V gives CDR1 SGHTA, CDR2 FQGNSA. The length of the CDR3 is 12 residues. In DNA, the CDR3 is TGTGCCAGCAGCTATTTTGGAGATACGCAGTATTTT. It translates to CASSYFGDTQYF.

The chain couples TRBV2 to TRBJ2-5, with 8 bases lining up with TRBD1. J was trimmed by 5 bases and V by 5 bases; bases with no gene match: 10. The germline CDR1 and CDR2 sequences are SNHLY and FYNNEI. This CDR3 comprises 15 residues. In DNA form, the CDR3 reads TGTGCCAGCAGTCCTCTGACCGGACAGGGTGAGACCCAGTACTTC. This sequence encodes CASSPLTGQGETQYF. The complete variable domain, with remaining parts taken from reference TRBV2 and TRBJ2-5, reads EPEVTQTPSHQVTQMGQEVILRCVPISNHLYFYWYRQILGQKVEFLVSFYNNEISEKSEIFDDQFSVERPDGSNFTLKIRSTKLEDSAMYFCASSPLTGQGETQYFGPGTRLLVL.

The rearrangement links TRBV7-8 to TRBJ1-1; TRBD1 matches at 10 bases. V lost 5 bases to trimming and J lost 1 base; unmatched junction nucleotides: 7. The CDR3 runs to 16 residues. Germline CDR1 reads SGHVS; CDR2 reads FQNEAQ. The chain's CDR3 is CASSLRDRGSNTEAFF. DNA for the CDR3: TGTGCCAGCAGCCTCCGGGACAGGGGATCGAACACTGAAGCTTTCTTT.

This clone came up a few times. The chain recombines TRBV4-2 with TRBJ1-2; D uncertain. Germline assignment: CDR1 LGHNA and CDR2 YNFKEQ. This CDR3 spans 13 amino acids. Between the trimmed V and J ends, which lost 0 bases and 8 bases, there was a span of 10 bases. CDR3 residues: CASSQDPDRGYTF. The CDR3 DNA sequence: TGTGCCAGCAGCCAAGATCCAGATCGCGGCTACACCTTC.

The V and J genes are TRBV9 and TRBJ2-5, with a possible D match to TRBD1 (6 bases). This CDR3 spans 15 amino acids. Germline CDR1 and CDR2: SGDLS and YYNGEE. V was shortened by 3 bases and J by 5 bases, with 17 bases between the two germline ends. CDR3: CASSGVGDIRETQYF. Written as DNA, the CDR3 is TGTGCCAGCAGCGGGGTGGGGGACATTAGGGAGACCCAGTACTTC.

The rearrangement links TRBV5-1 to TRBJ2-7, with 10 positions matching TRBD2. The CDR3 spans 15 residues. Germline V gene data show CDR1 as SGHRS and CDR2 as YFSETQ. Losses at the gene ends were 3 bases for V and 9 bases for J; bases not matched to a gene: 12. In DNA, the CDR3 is TGCGCCAGCAGCTCTATCACACTAGCGGGGAATCTGCAGTACTTC. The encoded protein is CASSSITLAGNLQYF.

The CDR3 protein is CASSNSADTQYF. For the CDR3, the DNA is TGTGCCAGCAGCAATAGTGCAGATACGCAGTATTTT. The chain carries TRBV7-9 and TRBJ2-3; the D is unclear. Trimming took off 5 bases at V and 4 bases at J, with 7 bases between the two ends. Germline lookup yields CDR1 SEHNR and CDR2 FQNEAQ (reference sequence). CDR3 length equals 12 residues.

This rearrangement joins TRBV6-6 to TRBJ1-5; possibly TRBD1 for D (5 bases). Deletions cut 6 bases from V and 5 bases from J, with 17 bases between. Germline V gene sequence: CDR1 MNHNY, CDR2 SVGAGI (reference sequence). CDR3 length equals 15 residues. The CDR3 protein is CASSPVGERDQPQHF. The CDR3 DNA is TGTGCCAGCAGCCCCGTGGGGGAACGGGATCAGCCCCAGCATTTT.

CDR3 in amino acids: CASSYLTDNEQFF. In DNA form, the CDR3 reads TGTGCCAGCAGTTACCTGACAGACAATGAGCAGTTCTTC. V is TRBV7-2 and J is TRBJ2-1, with D possibly being TRBD1 (5 bases). V was shortened by 6 bases and J by 5 bases, with 11 bases between the two germline ends. The CDR3 is 13 amino acids. Germline V gene sequence: CDR1 SGHTA, CDR2 FQGNSA.

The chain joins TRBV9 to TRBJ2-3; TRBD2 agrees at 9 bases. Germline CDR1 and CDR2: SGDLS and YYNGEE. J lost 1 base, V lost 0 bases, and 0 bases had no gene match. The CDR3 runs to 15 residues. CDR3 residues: CASSVVAGGTDTQYF. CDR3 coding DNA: TGTGCCAGCAGCGTAGTAGCGGGAGGCACAGATACGCAGTATTTT. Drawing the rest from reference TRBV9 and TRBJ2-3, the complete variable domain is DSGVTQTPKHLITATGQRVTLRCSPRSGDLSVYWYQQSLDQGLQFLIQYYNGEERAKGNILERFSAQQFPDLHSELNLSSLELGDSALYFCASSVVAGGTDTQYFGPGTRLTVL.

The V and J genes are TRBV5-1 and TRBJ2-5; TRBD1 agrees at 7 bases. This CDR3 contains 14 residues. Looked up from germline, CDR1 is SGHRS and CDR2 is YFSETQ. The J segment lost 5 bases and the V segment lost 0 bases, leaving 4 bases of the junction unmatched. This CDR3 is CASSLGQGGETQYF. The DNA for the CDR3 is TGCGCCAGCAGCTTGGGACAGGGCGGGGAGACCCAGTACTTC.

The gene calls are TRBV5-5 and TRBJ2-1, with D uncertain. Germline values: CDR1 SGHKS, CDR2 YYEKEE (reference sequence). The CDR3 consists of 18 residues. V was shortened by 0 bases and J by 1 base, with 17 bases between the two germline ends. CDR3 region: CASSLADEGSWSYNEQFF. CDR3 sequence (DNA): TGTGCCAGCAGCTTGGCCGATGAAGGGTCCTGGTCCTACAATGAGCAGTTCTTC.

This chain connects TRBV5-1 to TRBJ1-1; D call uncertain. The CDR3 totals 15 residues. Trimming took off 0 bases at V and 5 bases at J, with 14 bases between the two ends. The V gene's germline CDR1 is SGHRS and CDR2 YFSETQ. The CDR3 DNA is TGCGCCAGCAGCTTGGCAGTAGGCCGAGGAACTGAAGCTTTCTTT. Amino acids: CASSLAVGRGTEAFF.

In DNA form, the CDR3 reads TGTGCCAGCAGCGTAGCTGGGGAAGGGCCGGAGCAGTACTTC. It codes for CASSVAGEGPEQYF. This chain connects TRBV9 to TRBJ2-7, with no clear D. CDR3 length: 14 amino acids. Deletions cut 0 bases from V and 7 bases from J, with 14 bases between. Looked up from germline, CDR1 is SGDLS and CDR2 is YYNGEE.

The CDR3 loop is CAISESSGVDTEAFF. Here the CDR3 DNA reads TGTGCCATCAGTGAGTCCTCAGGGGTCGACACTGAAGCTTTCTTT. This sequence joins TRBV10-3 and TRBJ1-1, with D tentatively TRBD1 (6 bases). The germline CDR1 and CDR2 sequences are ENHRY and SYGVKD. The CDR3 runs to 15 residues. V was clipped by 0 bases and J by 3 bases, with 11 bases between them.

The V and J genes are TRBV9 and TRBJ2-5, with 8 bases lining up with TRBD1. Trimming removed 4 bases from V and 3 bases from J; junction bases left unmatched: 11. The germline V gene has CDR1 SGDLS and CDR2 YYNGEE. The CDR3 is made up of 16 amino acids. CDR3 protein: CASSTRPSGGKETQYF. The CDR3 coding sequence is TGTGCCAGCAGCACCCGTCCCTCAGGGGGCAAAGAGACCCAGTACTTC.